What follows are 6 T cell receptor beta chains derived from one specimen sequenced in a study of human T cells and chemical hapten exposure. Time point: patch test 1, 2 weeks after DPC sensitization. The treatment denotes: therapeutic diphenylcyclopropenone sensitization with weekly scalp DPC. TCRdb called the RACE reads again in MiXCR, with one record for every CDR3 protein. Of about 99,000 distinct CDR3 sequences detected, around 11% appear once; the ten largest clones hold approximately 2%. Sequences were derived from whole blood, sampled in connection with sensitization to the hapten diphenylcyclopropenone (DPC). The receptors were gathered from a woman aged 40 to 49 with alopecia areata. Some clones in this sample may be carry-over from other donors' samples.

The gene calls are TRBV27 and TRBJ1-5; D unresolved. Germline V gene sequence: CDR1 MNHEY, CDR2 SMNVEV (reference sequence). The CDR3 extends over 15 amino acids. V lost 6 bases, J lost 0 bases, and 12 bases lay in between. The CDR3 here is CASRALDYSNQPQHF. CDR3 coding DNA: TGTGCCAGCAGGGCTTTAGACTATAGCAATCAGCCCCAGCATTTT.

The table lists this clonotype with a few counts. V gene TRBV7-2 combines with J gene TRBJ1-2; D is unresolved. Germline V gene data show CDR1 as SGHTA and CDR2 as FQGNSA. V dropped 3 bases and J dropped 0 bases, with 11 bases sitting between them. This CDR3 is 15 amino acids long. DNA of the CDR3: TGTGCCAGCAGCTTGACGCCCAGGTCTAACTATGGCTACACCTTC. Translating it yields CASSLTPRSNYGYTF.

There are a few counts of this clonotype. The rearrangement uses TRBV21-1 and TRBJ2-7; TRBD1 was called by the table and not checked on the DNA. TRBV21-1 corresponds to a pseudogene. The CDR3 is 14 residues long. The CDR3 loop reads CASSKEGWPYEQYF. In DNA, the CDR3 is TGTGCCAGCAGCAAAGAGGGGTGGCCCTACGAGCAGTACTTC.

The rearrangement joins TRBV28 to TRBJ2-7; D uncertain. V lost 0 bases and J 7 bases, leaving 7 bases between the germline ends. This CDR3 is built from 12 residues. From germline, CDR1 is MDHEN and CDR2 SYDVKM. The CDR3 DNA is TGTGCCAGCAGTTTATGGATGAGGGAGCAGTACTTC. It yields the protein CASSLWMREQYF. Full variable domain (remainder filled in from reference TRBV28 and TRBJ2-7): DVKVTQSSRYLVKRTGEKVFLECVQDMDHENMFWYRQDPGLGLRLIYFSYDVKMKEKGDIPEGYSVSREKKERFSLILESASTNQTSMYLCASSLWMREQYFGPGTRLTVT.

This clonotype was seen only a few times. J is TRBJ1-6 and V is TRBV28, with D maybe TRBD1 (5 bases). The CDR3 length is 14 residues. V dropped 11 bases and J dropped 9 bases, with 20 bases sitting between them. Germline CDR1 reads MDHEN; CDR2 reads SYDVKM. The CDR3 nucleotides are TGTGCCGCTGGGCGGCTGGGGGAAGGTTCACCCCTCCACTTT. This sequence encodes CAAGRLGEGSPLHF.

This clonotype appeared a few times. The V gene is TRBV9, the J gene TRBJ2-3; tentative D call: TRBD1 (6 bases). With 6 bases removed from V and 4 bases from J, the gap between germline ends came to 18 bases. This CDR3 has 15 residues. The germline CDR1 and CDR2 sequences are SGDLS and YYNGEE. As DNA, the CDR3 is TGTGCCAGCACCCAAGGGGCCAGGGGATCAGATACGCAGTATTTT. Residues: CASTQGARGSDTQYF. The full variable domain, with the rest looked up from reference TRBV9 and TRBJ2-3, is DSGVTQTPKHLITATGQRVTLRCSPRSGDLSVYWYQQSLDQGLQFLIQYYNGEERAKGNILERFSAQQFPDLHSELNLSSLELGDSALYFCASTQGARGSDTQYFGPGTRLTVL.